This TCR beta chain derives from a study of blood T cell repertoires in COVID-19. The V gene's germline CDR1 is LNHDA and CDR2 SQIVND (reference sequence). CDR3 length: 15 amino acids. V was shortened by 6 bases and J by 4 bases, with 19 bases between the two germline ends. Data came from immunoSEQ multiplex PCR; TCRdb stores just in-frame clones and leaves some out. The sample lists fewer than 500,000 clones, 80% to 90% occurring once. The sequence came from a man in his late teens or twenties with COVID-19, enrolled during active disease. Input material: peripheral blood. The chain carries TRBV19 and TRBJ2-7, with D perhaps TRBD1 (6 bases). The chain's CDR3 is CASRRDRGQEYEQYF. CDR3 DNA sequence: TGTGCCAGTAGGAGGGACCGGGGACAAGAATACGAGCAGTACTTC.